These T cell receptor beta chains were read from a single sample in a study of shared clonotypes between healthy human individuals. The data were produced by immunoSEQ multiplex PCR, yet TCRdb's version contains in-frame clones alone and is incomplete. The data hold over a million clones, with about four fifths observed a single time. Sequenced material: memory CD4+ T cells from PBMCs. These receptors came from a man aged 18 to 35 in good health. Some clones in this sample may be carry-over from other donors' samples. The CDR3 runs from the conserved cysteine through the conserved F or W. The order of the fields is clone size, V gene, J gene, D gene, CDR3 protein. D genes are given only for firm matches. The size entry is marked missing in some rows and otherwise reads once, few, many or a size class.

-,TRBV7-9,TRBJ1-3,TRBD1,CASSLRGQAGNTIYF
few,TRBV27,TRBJ2-7,TRBD1,CASSSGTGFFQHVYEQYF
-,TRBV5-4,TRBJ2-7,TRBD1,CASSQRDSYEQYF
-,TRBV19,TRBJ2-5,-,CASSMSETQYF
-,TRBV6-6,TRBJ1-2,-,CASSYLGGYGYTF
-,TRBV27,TRBJ2-7,-,CASSFAGTHSYEQYF
-,TRBV19,TRBJ1-5,-,CASSIGHRSYQPQHF
-,TRBV30,TRBJ2-1,-,CAWSVRRGSSYNEQFF
-,TRBV28,TRBJ2-1,-,CASSPLGQGSYNEQFF
-,TRBV29-1,TRBJ1-2,-,CSVDPGGRGYTF
-,TRBV2,TRBJ2-5,TRBD1,CASRDSTGGETQYF
-,TRBV5-1,TRBJ2-5,-,CASSPPAETQYF
few,TRBV7-9,TRBJ2-2,-,CASSFSAFTGELFF
-,TRBV10-3,TRBJ2-1,TRBD2,CAISESPGTSGSGDEQFF
-,TRBV9,TRBJ2-2,TRBD2,CASSPGLAIGELFF
once,TRBV2,TRBJ1-4,TRBD1,CASRLDREVEKLFF
-,TRBV29-1,TRBJ2-1,TRBD2,CGGTSGNSEQFF
-,TRBV28,TRBJ1-4,-,CASSPWTFPNEKLFF
-,TRBV19,TRBJ1-1,TRBD1,CASSTGTGTEAFF
-,TRBV23-1,TRBJ2-5,-,CASSQSRPGTQQETQYF
-,TRBV4-2,TRBJ1-2,-,CASSQELAGEYGYTF
-,TRBV23-1,TRBJ1-1,-,CASSQSRRMNTEAFF
-,TRBV2,TRBJ1-2,-,CASSEGLNYGYTF
-,TRBV7-9,TRBJ2-2,TRBD1,CASRPGQANTGELFF
-,TRBV30,TRBJ1-1,TRBD1,CAWSVRGQGATEAFF
-,TRBV9,TRBJ2-3,TRBD1,CASSRDRPTDTQYF